Each of the 23 T cell receptor beta chains below was sequenced from the same sample in a study of shared clonotypes between healthy human individuals. TCRdb's copy holds only in-frame clones and misses some; the assay was immunoSEQ multiplex PCR. The sample shows roughly 1 million clones, around three quarters of them seen only once. Material: memory CD4+ T cells from PBMCs. Described subset: CD45RA-negative fraction. These TCRs come from a man younger than 30 in good health. Some clones in this sample may be carry-over from other donors' samples.

The V call is TRBV11-2, the J call TRBJ2-7; no firm D call. There are 14 residues in the CDR3. Trimming pared 6 bases from V and 0 bases from J, leaving 12 bases between. The germline V gene encodes CDR1 SGHAT and CDR2 FQNNGV. The DNA of the CDR3 is TGTGCCAGCAGTCTAATCCTCAACTCCTACGAGCAGTACTTC. Translated, it gives CASSLILNSYEQYF. The whole variable domain, remainder taken from reference TRBV11-2 and TRBJ2-7, is EAGVAQSPRYKIIEKRQSVAFWCNPISGHATLYWYQQILGQGPKLLIQFQNNGVVDDSQLPKDRFSAERLKGVDSTLKIQPAKLEDSAVYLCASSLILNSYEQYFGPGTRLTVT.

V usage is TRBV29-1 and J usage is TRBJ2-7; D ambiguous. The CDR3 totals 13 residues. V was clipped by 6 bases and J by 1 base, with 13 bases between them. Germline V gene data show CDR1 as SQVTM and CDR2 as ANQGSEA. The CDR3 coding sequence is TGCAGCGTGCGGCACTTAGTGTCCTACGAGCAGTACTTC. This encodes CSVRHLVSYEQYF.

V gene TRBV11-2 combines with J gene TRBJ1-5; D is possibly TRBD1 (5 bases). CDR1 SGHAT and CDR2 FQNNGV come from the germline V gene. Deletions cut 1 base from V and 5 bases from J, with 9 bases between. The CDR3 is 14 residues long. CDR3 residues: CASSLGSGYQPQHF. The CDR3 DNA sequence: TGTGCCAGCAGCTTAGGTTCAGGGTATCAGCCCCAGCATTTT.

V is TRBV4-2 and J is TRBJ2-3; 15 nucleotides agree with TRBD2. The V and J ends lost 3 bases and 4 bases, in that order; junction bases with no gene match: 8. CDR3 length: 18 amino acids. In germline, CDR1 is LGHNA, CDR2 YNFKEQ. CDR3 in amino acids: CASSQRRTSGRAADTQYF. The CDR3 nucleotides are TGTGCCAGCAGCCAGAGGAGGACTAGCGGGAGGGCCGCAGATACGCAGTATTTT.

The chain joins TRBV28 to TRBJ2-7; 9 bases match TRBD2. Germline V lookup: CDR1 MDHEN, CDR2 SYDVKM. V dropped 4 bases and J dropped 6; count of bases not matched to a gene: 13. The CDR3 runs to 16 residues. The CDR3, as DNA: TGTGCCAGCAGTTCCCCCTGGGGCGGGAGGGCCGGCGAGCAGTACTTC. The encoded protein is CASSSPWGGRAGEQYF.

The chain is built from TRBV7-9 and TRBJ1-5; D possibly corresponds to TRBD1 (5 bases). The CDR3 extends over 19 amino acids. Germline CDR1 SEHNR, CDR2 FQNEAQ (reference sequence). Between the trimmed V and J ends, which lost 0 bases and 2 bases, there was a span of 20 bases. The CDR3 here is CASSLARGGGLRGNQPQHF. The CDR3 bases are TGTGCCAGCAGCTTAGCAAGGGGTGGCGGGTTGAGGGGCAATCAGCCCCAGCATTTT.

The chain joins TRBV5-1 to TRBJ2-3; D tentatively fits TRBD1 or TRBD2 (5 bases each). Germline CDR1 is SGHRS and CDR2 is YFSETQ. The CDR3 is 16 amino acids. Trimming pared 4 bases from V and 6 bases from J, leaving 21 bases between. The CDR3 coding sequence is TGCGCCAGCAGCGGTGGGACGGGGAGAGGTGGCGATACGCAGTATTTT. Translation gives CASSGGTGRGGDTQYF. Using reference TRBV5-1 and TRBJ2-3 for the parts outside the CDR3, the full variable domain is KAGVTQTPRYLIKTRGQQVTLSCSPISGHRSVSWYQQTPGQGLQFLFEYFSETQRNKGNFPGRFSGRQFSNSRSEMNVSTLELGDSALYLCASSGGTGRGGDTQYFGPGTRLTVL.

This chain connects TRBV5-1 to TRBJ1-2; 7 bases map to TRBD1. This CDR3 is 16 amino acids long. Germline V gives CDR1 SGHRS, CDR2 YFSETQ. V was pared by 4 bases and J by 3 bases, with 12 bases of the junction left unmatched. DNA for the CDR3: TGCGCCAGCAGCCCGGGAAGAGACAGGGCGGACTATGGCTACACCTTC. It translates to CASSPGRDRADYGYTF.

This chain links TRBV10-3 with TRBJ1-4, with D hard to call. CDR1 is ENHRY, CDR2 SYGVKD, per germline. The CDR3 extends over 13 amino acids. V was pared by 3 bases and J by 5 bases, with 7 bases between. The CDR3 bases are TGTGCCATCAGTGAAAGCCAGAATGAAAAACTGTTTTTT. This codes for CAISESQNEKLFF.

The gene calls are TRBV9 and TRBJ2-3; tentative D call: TRBD2 (6 bases). This CDR3 is 18 amino acids long. V lost 0 bases and J 1 base, leaving 18 bases between the germline ends. The germline V gene has CDR1 SGDLS and CDR2 YYNGEE. CDR3 nucleotides: TGTGCCAGCAGCGTAGGGTATGTAGGGACTCGACGCACAGATACGCAGTATTTT. Amino acid sequence: CASSVGYVGTRRTDTQYF.

The chain is built from TRBV11-2 and TRBJ2-1; D perhaps matches TRBD2 (7 bases). V was shortened by 6 bases and J by 4 bases, with 13 bases between the two germline ends. Germline CDR1 SGHAT, CDR2 FQNNGV. The CDR3 loop spans 14 amino acids. The CDR3, as DNA: TGTGCCAGCAGAGTCGCGGGGGCTTACAATGAGCAGTTCTTC. It is translated as CASRVAGAYNEQFF.

The chain recombines TRBV7-2 with TRBJ2-7; 9 bases are a match to TRBD1. Germline loops: CDR1 SGHTA, CDR2 FQGNSA. V shed 0 bases and J 0 bases; nucleotides not matched to a gene: 3. This CDR3 is 16 amino acids long. The CDR3 region has the DNA TGTGCCAGCAGCTTAGCGGGGACAGGGAACTCCTACGAGCAGTACTTC. Translation: CASSLAGTGNSYEQYF.

This clone was counted a single time. This chain joins TRBV18 and TRBJ1-2, with D uncertain. Germline CDR1 is KGHSH and CDR2 is LQKENI. The V and J ends lost 0 bases and 7 bases respectively, with 9 bases between them. The CDR3 is made up of 13 amino acids. CDR3 region: CASSPPAFPGYTF. The CDR3 nucleotides are TGTGCCAGCTCACCACCGGCTTTCCCTGGCTACACCTTC.

The chain has TRBV28 and TRBJ2-3; a possible D gene is TRBD2 (6 bases). The CDR3 loop spans 18 amino acids. V was trimmed by 3 bases and J by 4 bases, leaving 23 bases between them. Germline V gene sequence: CDR1 MDHEN, CDR2 SYDVKM. The CDR3 DNA sequence: TGTGCCAGCAGTTTGGCCAGTTTGGACTACTCCTCGCCAGATACGCAGTATTTT. Its translation: CASSLASLDYSSPDTQYF.

V gene TRBV2 combines with J gene TRBJ2-1, with 11 bases aligning to TRBD2. This CDR3 has 14 residues. V gave up 8 bases and J gave up 7 bases; unmatched junction bases: 7. The germline gives CDR1 SNHLY, CDR2 FYNNEI. CDR3 loop: CASQTSGKGNEQFF. In DNA, the CDR3 is TGTGCCAGCCAGACTAGCGGGAAGGGTAATGAGCAGTTCTTC.

The chain carries TRBV6-5 and TRBJ2-1; 9 nucleotides line up with TRBD1. CDR1 is MNHEY, CDR2 SVGAGI, per germline. The CDR3 consists of 15 residues. V was pared by 6 bases and J by 9 bases, with 12 bases of the junction left unmatched. CDR3 loop: CASRAGTGPLSEQFF. DNA for the CDR3: TGTGCCAGCAGGGCCGGGACAGGGCCCCTCAGTGAGCAGTTCTTC.

This clone appeared a few times. CDR3 DNA sequence: TGTGCCAGCAGTTTGTCGGGACGGACGAGCTATGGCTACACCTTC. Translated: CASSLSGRTSYGYTF. The chain carries TRBV28 and TRBJ1-2; TRBD1 is a possible D gene (5 bases). This CDR3 has 15 amino acids. Trimming cost V 3 bases and J 4 bases, with 15 bases left between them. The V gene's germline CDR1 is MDHEN and CDR2 SYDVKM.

The V call is TRBV20-1, the J call TRBJ2-7; TRBD1 or TRBD2 may be the D gene (5 bases each). CDR3 length: 11 residues. V was pared by 3 bases and J by 7 bases, with 10 bases between. CDR1 DFQATT and CDR2 SNEGSKA come from the germline V gene (reference sequence). The CDR3: CSASPGREQYF. The CDR3 nucleotides are TGCAGTGCTAGTCCGGGGCGGGAGCAGTACTTC.

This clone was recorded only once. The V and J genes are TRBV7-8 and TRBJ2-1; D call uncertain. The CDR3 totals 14 residues. The V end lost 1 base, the J end lost 6 bases, and 10 bases lay between the germline ends. Germline CDR1 and CDR2: SGHVS and FQNEAQ. DNA for the CDR3: TGTGCCAGCAGCTTAGTCTTCCAGGTCAATGAGCAGTTCTTC. Protein: CASSLVFQVNEQFF.

The gene calls are TRBV6-1 and TRBJ1-1; D is ambiguous. Trimming shortened V by 5 bases and J by 3 bases, and 7 bases separated the two germline ends. The germline V gene encodes CDR1 MNHNS and CDR2 SASEGT. This CDR3 contains 12 residues. The CDR3 bases are TGTGCCAGCAGTCCGTGGGACACTGAAGCTTTCTTT. It yields the protein CASSPWDTEAFF.

As for this clone: The sample carries other DNA sequences with the same CDR3. The rearrangement joins TRBV7-6 to TRBJ2-1; D is undetermined. V lost 5 bases to trimming and J lost 3 bases, with 11 bases between them. The CDR3 contains 14 residues. Germline CDR1 and CDR2: SGHVS and FNYEAQ. The CDR3 nucleotides are TGTGCCAGCAGCCTCTCAAGGGACTACAATGAGCAGTTCTTC. The encoded protein is CASSLSRDYNEQFF.

This clone has just one count. The chain links TRBV28 to TRBJ2-4; D possibly matches TRBD1 or TRBD2 (5 bases each). The V end lost 8 bases, the J end lost 7 bases, and 24 bases lay between the germline ends. The CDR3 sequence is 16 residues long. Germline CDR1 is MDHEN and CDR2 is SYDVKM. The CDR3 region has the DNA TGTGCCAGCGGTTCCCTGGCCTGGGGGAGTTCGAACATTCAGTACTTC. Translating gives CASGSLAWGSSNIQYF.

This clone has more than one count but fewer than ten. V usage is TRBV5-1 and J usage is TRBJ2-4; TRBD2 aligns across 10 bases. The CDR3 runs 17 residues. Germline CDR1 and CDR2: SGHRS and YFSETQ. V dropped 1 base and J dropped 5; count of bases not matched to a gene: 9. CDR3 residues: CASSLFFLAGAENIQYF. The CDR3 region has the DNA TGCGCCAGCAGCTTGTTCTTCCTAGCGGGAGCGGAAAACATTCAGTACTTC.